This TCR beta chain was captured in a study of cytomegalovirus exposure and HLA in healthy donors. A multiplex PCR was run with 60 Vbeta primers and 13 Jbeta primers. Data came from immunoSEQ multiplex PCR; TCRdb stores just in-frame clones and leaves some out. The sample contains 150,000 to 200,000 clones, 84% of which appear only once. Per germline, CDR1 MGHDK and CDR2 SYGVNS. V was cut by 4 bases and J by 2 bases, with 8 bases left in between. The CDR3 is made up of 13 amino acids. The receptor's source is a man aged 18-30 years in good health and CMV-seronegative. The chain has TRBV25-1 and TRBJ2-5; a weak D match, TRBD2 (5 bases). The source material was PBMCs. The CDR3 spells CASSVPGQETQYF. The CDR3 DNA is TGTGCCAGCAGTGTGCCGGGACAAGAGACCCAGTACTTC.